This is a list of T cell receptor beta chains from one sample in a study of sequential checkpoint blockade in melanoma. The data were produced by immunoSEQ multiplex PCR, yet TCRdb's version contains in-frame clones alone and is incomplete. Of 4,500 to 5,500 clones in the sample, roughly 50% were seen once. The material was CD8+ T cells sorted from blood (inferred from file names), obtained from a patient given nivolumab and ipilimumab in sequence. The receptors come from a human donor with melanoma. The CDR3 runs from the conserved cysteine through the conserved F or W. The D gene is left open where the match is weak. Rows give clone size only sometimes, using once, few, many, or a class for an expanded clone.

length	V	J	D	size	CDR3	DNA
15	TRBV5-6	TRBJ2-3	TRBD1	NA	CASSYGTGRTDTQYF	TGTGCCAGCAGCTATGGGACAGGGCGGACAGATACGCAGTATTTT
14	TRBV27	TRBJ1-6	NA	few	CASSLSGGLSPLHF	TGTGCCAGCAGTTTATCAGGGGGTCTTTCACCCCTCCACTTT
15	TRBV9	TRBJ2-1	TRBD2	NA	CASSVASGRNQEQFF	TGTGCCAGCAGCGTAGCCAGCGGGAGGAACCAGGAGCAGTTCTTC
15	TRBV27	TRBJ2-7	NA	NA	CASSTSTGTRYEQYF	TGTGCCAGCAGTACCTCGACAGGGACTCGCTACGAGCAGTACTTC
16	TRBV15	TRBJ1-1	NA	NA	CATSRDLSGGNTEAFF	TGTGCCACCAGCAGAGATCTCTCCGGGGGGAACACTGAAGCTTTCTTT
13	TRBV2	TRBJ2-6	NA	few	CATRGPGANVLTF	TGTGCCACTCGGGGTCCTGGGGCCAACGTCCTGACTTTC
16	TRBV7-6	TRBJ1-5	TRBD1	NA	CASSLVRGDSNQPQHF	TGTGCCAGCAGCTTAGTCAGGGGGGACAGCAATCAGCCCCAGCATTTT
17	TRBV19	TRBJ2-3	TRBD2	few	CASSLAGGPKRTDTQYF	TGTGCCAGTAGTCTAGCGGGAGGGCCTAAACGCACAGATACGCAGTATTTT
16	TRBV19	TRBJ1-5	NA	NA	CASILTGTAADQPQHF	TGTGCCAGTATCCTCACCGGGACTGCGGCCGATCAGCCCCAGCATTTT
14	TRBV15	TRBJ1-5	NA	few	CATSELTEREPQHF	TGTGCCACCAGCGAACTAACCGAGAGAGAGCCCCAGCATTTT
19	TRBV7-3	TRBJ1-3	TRBD1	few	CASSFLAGQGSGVGNTIYF	TGTGCCAGCAGCTTTCTGGCGGGACAGGGAAGTGGGGTTGGAAACACCATATATTTT
15	TRBV28	TRBJ2-3	NA	NA	CASSPDTRAHDTQYF	TGTGCCAGCAGTCCGGACACCCGGGCGCACGATACGCAGTATTTT
13	TRBV15	TRBJ2-3	NA	NA	CATSGRTADTQYF	TGTGCCACCAGCGGTAGGACTGCGGATACGCAGTATTTT
13	TRBV6-1	TRBJ2-7	TRBD2	NA	CATFTSGRNEQYF	TGTGCCACCTTTACTAGCGGGAGAAACGAGCAGTACTTC
17	TRBV27	TRBJ2-2	TRBD2	NA	CASSSRLAGTNTGELFF	TGTGCCAGCAGTTCCAGACTAGCGGGGACGAACACCGGGGAGCTGTTTTTT
13	TRBV28	TRBJ2-3	NA	once	CASSFEGTDTQYF	TGTGCCAGCAGTTTCGAGGGCACAGATACGCAGTATTTT
13	TRBV27	TRBJ2-7	NA	NA	CASSSGPFYEQYF	TGTGCCAGCAGTTCGGGTCCCTTCTACGAGCAGTACTTC
15	TRBV11-3	TRBJ2-2	TRBD1	NA	CASSKGQEFTGELFF	TGTGCCAGCAGCAAGGGACAGGAGTTCACCGGGGAGCTGTTTTTT
15	TRBV5-4	TRBJ2-7	TRBD1	NA	CASSLLTGPSYEQYF	TGTGCCAGCAGCTTACTGACAGGGCCCTCCTACGAGCAGTACTTC
15	TRBV2	TRBJ2-3	TRBD1	few	CASSHRGSGTDTQYF	TGTGCCAGCAGCCACAGGGGTTCGGGCACAGATACGCAGTATTTT
15	TRBV5-6	TRBJ1-4	NA	NA	CASSLGTTTNEKLFF	TGTGCCAGCAGCTTAGGGACTACAACTAATGAAAAACTGTTTTTT